These 32 T cell receptor beta chains came from one sample sequenced in a study of regulatory T cells in long-lasting Graves disease. Arm-PCR of CDR3 regions and iRepertoire HTBI primers were the basis on which TCR beta libraries were built. TCRdb redid the calling of the multiplex PCR reads with MiXCR, one entry per CDR3 protein. Among 400,000 to 500,000 distinct CDR3 sequences, roughly a fifth were seen once, and the ten largest hold roughly 6.9%. The time point was: persistent/refractory GD, antithyroid drugs over 5 years with positive TRAb. PBMC-extracted RNA yielded the TCR library. The specimen comprised peripheral blood mononuclear cells (PBMCs), sampled when the disease was refractory, from a patient treated with antithyroid drugs. The source of these receptors is a female donor with Graves disease.

Only a few counts were recorded for this clonotype. This chain connects TRBV10-3 to TRBJ2-7; unclear D gene. Looked up from germline, CDR1 is ENHRY and CDR2 is SYGVKD. V was pared by 0 bases and J by 0 bases, with 6 bases between. This CDR3 has 14 residues. The CDR3 is CAISESYFSYEQYF. In DNA form, the CDR3 reads TGTGCCATCAGTGAGTCGTATTTCTCCTACGAGCAGTACTTC.

The rearrangement links TRBV4-1 to TRBJ2-3; D is uncertain. The CDR3 totals 14 residues. The germline V and J ends were trimmed by 2 bases and 2 bases, with 8 bases remaining between them. CDR1 is MGHRA and CDR2 is YSYEKL in the germline V gene. The DNA of the CDR3 is TGCGCCAGCAGCCAAACGGTCCTCACAGATACGCAGTATTTT. It codes for CASSQTVLTDTQYF.

Details on this clonotype: Mismatch with germline at one junction end may stem from a read error. The J gene is TRBJ2-7, the V gene TRBV6-2 or TRBV6-3; 12 bases agree with TRBD2. This CDR3 comprises 14 residues. Germline assignment: CDR1 MNHEY and CDR2 SVGEGT. The DNA for the CDR3 is TGTGCCAGCACGACTAGCGGGAGTTCCTACGAGCAGTGCTTC. Protein product: CASTTSGSSYEQCF.

The chain is built from TRBV5-6 and TRBJ2-2; the match to TRBD2 covers 10 bases. The germline V gene has CDR1 SGHDT and CDR2 YYEEEE. The V gene end was trimmed by 2 bases and the J gene end by 4 bases; junction bases not matched to a gene: 5. The CDR3 length is 16 residues. This CDR3 reads CASSFEGTSVTGELFF. Written as DNA, the CDR3 is TGTGCCAGCAGCTTCGAGGGGACTAGCGTCACCGGGGAGCTGTTTTTT.

This clonotype was seen at least ten times. This chain uses TRBV28 with TRBJ1-1; D gene uncertain. This CDR3 spans 14 amino acids. Trimming cost V 3 bases and J 1 base, with 9 bases left between them. CDR1 is MDHEN, CDR2 SYDVKM, per germline. For the CDR3, the DNA is TGTGCCAGCAGTTTTGGACCTGGGAACACTGAAGCTTTCTTT. This sequence encodes CASSFGPGNTEAFF. The whole variable domain, filled in from reference TRBV28 and TRBJ1-1, reads DVKVTQSSRYLVKRTGEKVFLECVQDMDHENMFWYRQDPGLGLRLIYFSYDVKMKEKGDIPEGYSVSREKKERFSLILESASTNQTSMYLCASSFGPGNTEAFFGQGTRLTVV.

The V gene is TRBV28, the J gene TRBJ2-6; 7 bases agree with TRBD1. CDR3 length equals 16 residues. Looked up from germline, CDR1 is MDHEN and CDR2 is SYDVKM. V gave up 3 bases and J gave up 2 bases; unmatched junction bases: 4. CDR3 DNA: TGTGCCAGCAGTTTTCTGACAGGGACTGGGGCCAACGTCCTGACTTTC. Residues: CASSFLTGTGANVLTF.

This clonotype was counted a few times. J is TRBJ2-7 and V is TRBV6-1; 9 nucleotides match TRBD2. J gave up 2 bases and V 6 bases, and 14 bases lay outside the gene matches. Germline CDR1 and CDR2: MNHNS and SASEGT. The CDR3 has 17 amino acids. The CDR3 sequence is CASRSAYSGRSTYEQYF. The CDR3 nucleotides read TGTGCCAGCAGGTCCGCCTATAGCGGGAGATCCACCTACGAGCAGTACTTC.

This clonotype was counted between two and nine times. The chain links TRBV11-2 to TRBJ1-3, with D perhaps TRBD1 (6 bases). Germline V gene sequence: CDR1 SGHAT, CDR2 FQNNGV. This CDR3 is built from 16 residues. V lost 1 base to trimming and J lost 11 bases, with 21 bases between them. CDR3 coding DNA: TGTGCCAGCAGCTTAGCATCGGGGGCCCTTCGTAAACCCATATATTTT. Translated, it gives CASSLASGALRKPIYF.

This clonotype was detected only a few times. The gene calls are TRBV7-9 and TRBJ1-4, with a weak D call TRBD1 (6 bases). The germline V and J ends were trimmed by 5 bases and 5 bases, with 18 bases remaining between them. Germline CDR1 and CDR2: SEHNR and FQNEAQ (reference sequence). The CDR3 covers 16 residues. The CDR3 region has the DNA TGTGCCAGCAGCGACACCCGACAGGCGCCGAATGAAAAACTGTTTTTT. This sequence encodes CASSDTRQAPNEKLFF.

The gene calls are TRBV13 and TRBJ2-1, with D possibly matching TRBD1 (6 bases). The CDR3 consists of 16 residues. Germline assignment: CDR1 PRHDT and CDR2 FYEKMQ (reference sequence). Trimming took 5 bases from V and 4 from J, leaving 18 bases between them. DNA of the CDR3: TGTGCCAGCAGCCATACAGGGATAAAGGATTACAATGAGCAGTTCTTC. Protein product: CASSHTGIKDYNEQFF. Together with reference TRBV13 and TRBJ2-1, the CDR3 gives the full variable domain: AAGVIQSPRHLIKEKRETATLKCYPIPRHDTVYWYQQGPGQDPQFLISFYEKMQSDKGSIPDRFSAQQFSDYHSELNMSSLELGDSALYFCASSHTGIKDYNEQFFGPGTRLTVL.

The chain joins TRBV7-9 to TRBJ1-1; D not certain. CDR1 and CDR2 (germline): SEHNR, FQNEAQ (reference sequence). The CDR3 has 13 amino acids. The V and J ends lost 4 bases and 5 bases respectively, with 11 bases between them. The CDR3 is CASSSFAATEAFF. The CDR3 nucleotides are TGTGCCAGCAGCTCTTTCGCAGCAACTGAAGCTTTCTTT.

This clonotype was recorded at least ten times. This chain connects TRBV5-1 to TRBJ2-5, with 8 bases fitting TRBD2. The CDR3 is 16 amino acids. V lost 1 base, J lost 2 bases, and 7 bases stayed unmatched. Per germline, CDR1 SGHRS and CDR2 YFSETQ. The CDR3 DNA follows: TGCGCCAGCAGCTTGATGGGTAGCGGGGCACAAGAGACCCAGTACTTC. The encoded protein is CASSLMGSGAQETQYF.

V gene TRBV6-1 combines with J gene TRBJ1-1; D is possibly TRBD1 (5 bases). Per germline, CDR1 MNHNS and CDR2 SASEGT. The germline V and J ends were trimmed by 6 bases and 1 base, with 18 bases remaining between them. The CDR3 totals 16 residues. CDR3 coding DNA: TGTGCCAGCAGCCCGCGCCTAGGACAAGGGAACACTGAAGCTTTCTTT. This sequence encodes CASSPRLGQGNTEAFF.

The rearrangement joins TRBV19 to TRBJ2-5, with D hard to call. This CDR3 spans 13 amino acids. The ends were cut back, 3 bases at V and 5 bases at J, with 10 bases in the middle. The germline CDR1 and CDR2 sequences are LNHDA and SQIVND (reference sequence). CDR3 sequence: CASSIGSWETQYF. The DNA for the CDR3 is TGTGCCAGTAGTATCGGGTCCTGGGAGACCCAGTACTTC.

In this sample, this clonotype turned up many times. The V and J genes are TRBV28 and TRBJ1-1; 7 nucleotides match TRBD1. The CDR3 runs 16 residues. Per germline, CDR1 MDHEN and CDR2 SYDVKM. V shed 0 bases, J shed 4 bases, and the junction held 8 bases outside the gene matches. Written as DNA, the CDR3 is TGTGCCAGCAGTTTATGGCAGGGGGTTGGAGGCACTGAAGCTTTCTTT. As protein: CASSLWQGVGGTEAFF.

The table lists this clonotype with many counts. This chain connects TRBV6-9 to TRBJ2-2; D may be TRBD1 or TRBD2 (5 bases each). In germline, CDR1 is MNHGY, CDR2 SVAAGI. The CDR3 consists of 15 residues. Trimming took off 3 bases at V and 1 base at J, with 9 bases between the two ends. The CDR3 region is CASSYGTENTGELFF. The CDR3 coding sequence is TGTGCCAGCAGTTACGGGACGGAGAACACCGGGGAGCTGTTTTTT.

This clonotype has at least ten counts. The V gene is TRBV7-2, the J gene TRBJ1-1, with a weak D call TRBD1 (6 bases). This CDR3 contains 14 residues. CDR1 SGHTA and CDR2 FQGNSA come from the germline V gene. The germline V and J ends were trimmed by 6 bases and 0 bases, with 11 bases remaining between them. CDR3 nucleotide sequence: TGTGCCAGCAGTCTCCAGGGGATGAACACTGAAGCTTTCTTT. As protein: CASSLQGMNTEAFF.

This clonotype was found a few times. This chain uses TRBV24-1 with TRBJ1-4; unclear D gene. This CDR3 region has 15 residues. Germline V gives CDR1 KGHDR, CDR2 SFDVKD. V lost 12 bases to trimming and J lost 5 bases, with 21 bases between them. The CDR3 here is CAGWLTGRVNEKLFF. The CDR3 region has the DNA TGTGCCGGTTGGTTGACTGGACGGGTAAATGAAAAACTGTTTTTT.

This clonotype was seen ten or more times. The chain has TRBV28 and TRBJ1-1; no definite D call. This CDR3 region has 16 residues. Germline V gene sequence: CDR1 MDHEN, CDR2 SYDVKM. Trimming left V 3 bases short and J 6 bases short, with 20 bases between. This CDR3 reads CASSLGRSLGKPEAFF. In DNA, the CDR3 is TGTGCCAGCAGTTTGGGAAGGTCACTTGGGAAGCCTGAAGCTTTCTTT.

This clonotype was seen more than once but under ten times. Here the CDR3 DNA reads TGTGCCAGCACCAATTGGGGGACAGGGAAAGGCGAGCAGTACTTC. It codes for CASTNWGTGKGEQYF. J is TRBJ2-7 and V is TRBV7-9; 9 positions agree with TRBD1. The CDR3 totals 15 residues. The germline V gene encodes CDR1 SEHNR and CDR2 FQNEAQ (reference sequence). V shed 7 bases, J shed 6 bases, and the junction held 13 bases outside the gene matches. Combining the CDR3 with reference TRBV7-9 and TRBJ2-7 gives the whole variable domain DTGVSQNPRHKITKRGQNVTFRCDPISEHNRLYWYRQTLGQGPEFLTYFQNEAQLEKSRLLSDRFSAERPKGSFSTLEIQRTEQGDSAMYLCASTNWGTGKGEQYFGPGTRLTVT.

The chain couples TRBV9 to TRBJ2-3, with D possibly matching TRBD1 (5 bases). Deletions cut 1 base from V and 2 bases from J, with 11 bases between. This CDR3 contains 15 residues. Germline V CDR1 and CDR2: SGDLS, YYNGEE. The CDR3 DNA is TGTGCCAGCAGCGTATGGACAAGTTACACAGATACGCAGTATTTT. This sequence encodes CASSVWTSYTDTQYF.

This clonotype was picked up many times. The V call is TRBV7-2, the J call TRBJ1-5; D perhaps matches TRBD1 (5 bases). This CDR3 is 13 amino acids long. Per the germline V gene, CDR1 is SGHTA and CDR2 is FQGNSA. The V and J ends lost 4 bases and 5 bases respectively, with 9 bases between them. The CDR3, as DNA: TGTGCCAGCAGCTCGCAGGGTGATCAGCCCCAGCATTTT. The encoded protein is CASSSQGDQPQHF.

This clonotype was found a few times. The rearrangement joins TRBV6-1 to TRBJ2-2, with TRBD1 matching over 9 bases. Germline loops: CDR1 MNHNS, CDR2 SASEGT. J lost 4 bases, V lost 10 bases, and 4 bases had no gene match. The CDR3 contains 13 residues. The CDR3 spells CATKDRGTGELFF. The CDR3 coding sequence is TGTGCCACCAAGGACAGGGGCACCGGGGAGCTGTTTTTT.

This clonotype occurred many times. The CDR3 DNA follows: TGTGCCAGCAGTGAAGGTGGAGGGGGCGGGAGTCAGCCCCAGCATTTT. Protein product: CASSEGGGGGSQPQHF. The chain recombines TRBV6-1 with TRBJ1-5; 7 positions agree with TRBD1. CDR1 is MNHNS and CDR2 is SASEGT in the germline V gene. V lost 1 base, J lost 6 bases, and 9 bases stayed unmatched. The CDR3 length is 16 residues.

This clonotype was counted between two and nine times. The gene calls are TRBV6-2 or TRBV6-3 and TRBJ1-1; TRBD1 might be the D (5 bases). The germline gives CDR1 MNHEY, CDR2 SVGEGT. The CDR3 is 14 residues long. The ends were cut back, 5 bases at V and 1 base at J, with 11 bases in the middle. CDR3 sequence: CASSARGANTEAFF. The CDR3 region has the DNA TGTGCCAGCAGTGCAAGAGGGGCGAACACTGAAGCTTTCTTT.

This clonotype came up a few times. This chain links TRBV9 with TRBJ1-1, with 8 bases matching TRBD1. The CDR3 extends over 15 amino acids. Germline values: CDR1 SGDLS, CDR2 YYNGEE. Unmatched junction bases numbered 7, after V lost 4 bases and J lost 2 bases. CDR3 residues: CASSQRAGGNTEAFF. CDR3 DNA sequence: TGTGCCAGCAGCCAGCGGGCAGGGGGCAACACTGAAGCTTTCTTT.

This clonotype came up many times. The chain joins TRBV13 to TRBJ2-7; 7 nucleotides agree with TRBD2. Germline V gives CDR1 PRHDT, CDR2 FYEKMQ (reference sequence). This CDR3 contains 15 residues. Losses at the gene ends were 8 bases for V and 2 bases for J; bases not matched to a gene: 12. CDR3 coding DNA: TGTGCCAGCGGCCGGGGTGCGGGGGAAACCTACGAGCAGTACTTC. This codes for CASGRGAGETYEQYF.

This clonotype came up many times. This CDR3 is CASSEGRGRKDTEAFF. The CDR3 nucleotides read TGTGCCAGCAGTGAAGGCAGGGGGCGGAAGGACACTGAAGCTTTCTTT. The rearrangement links TRBV6-1 to TRBJ1-1; TRBD1 agrees at 8 bases. The CDR3 is made up of 16 amino acids. Germline loops: CDR1 MNHNS, CDR2 SASEGT. The V segment lost 1 base and the J segment 3 bases; nucleotides outside the gene matches: 7.

This clonotype was counted at least ten times. The chain has TRBV11-2 and TRBJ1-2; 7 bases are shared with TRBD1. J lost 4 bases, V lost 1 base, and 3 bases had no gene match. There are 14 residues in the CDR3. The germline gives CDR1 SGHAT, CDR2 FQNNGV. The CDR3 loop reads CASSLGGQSYGYTF. The CDR3 DNA follows: TGTGCCAGCAGCTTAGGGGGACAGTCCTATGGCTACACCTTC.

This clonotype has only a few counts. This chain links TRBV6-5 with TRBJ2-5, with 7 positions matching TRBD2. The V gene's germline CDR1 is MNHEY and CDR2 SVGAGI. The CDR3 totals 15 residues. The ends lost 4 bases at V and 3 bases at J; junction bases unmatched: 8. The CDR3 reads CASSLGDYAKETQYF. The CDR3 coding sequence is TGTGCCAGCAGTTTGGGGGACTACGCGAAAGAGACCCAGTACTTC.

This sequence joins TRBV5-1 and TRBJ2-7, with 8 bases aligning to TRBD1. The CDR3 is 16 residues long. CDR1 is SGHRS and CDR2 is YFSETQ in the germline V gene. Trimming took 3 bases from V and 0 from J; bases not matched to a gene: 8. The CDR3 loop reads CASSSGQGPGSYEQYF. The CDR3 DNA follows: TGCGCCAGCAGCTCTGGACAGGGCCCCGGCTCCTACGAGCAGTACTTC.

This clonotype occurred a few times. CDR3: CSAPRDSDYGYTF. Written as DNA, the CDR3 is TGCAGTGCTCCTCGGGACTCCGACTATGGCTACACCTTC. The genes are TRBV20-1 and TRBJ1-2, with TRBD1 as a possible D gene (5 bases). Germline V gene sequence: CDR1 DFQATT, CDR2 SNEGSKA (reference sequence). The CDR3 runs 13 residues. V was pared by 5 bases and J by 3 bases, with 13 bases between.